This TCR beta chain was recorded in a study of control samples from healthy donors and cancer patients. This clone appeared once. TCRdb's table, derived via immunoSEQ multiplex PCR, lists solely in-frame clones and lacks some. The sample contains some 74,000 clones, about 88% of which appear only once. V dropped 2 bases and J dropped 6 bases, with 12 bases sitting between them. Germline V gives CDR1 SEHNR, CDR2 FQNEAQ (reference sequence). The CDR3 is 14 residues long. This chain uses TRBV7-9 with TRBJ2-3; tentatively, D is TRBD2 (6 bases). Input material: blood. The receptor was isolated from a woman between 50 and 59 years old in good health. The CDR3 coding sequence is TGTGCCAGCAGCTTAAGGGACTCCCTGGATACGCAGTATTTT. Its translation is CASSLRDSLDTQYF.